This T cell receptor beta chain was recorded in a study of cytomegalovirus exposure and HLA in healthy donors. Comments on this clone: Its antigen is unknown.

Study-level findings and limits: TRBV6-2, TRBV6-3 and other indistinguishable V segments were excluded.

The study ran its PCR with 60 Vbeta and 13 Jbeta primers. Produced via immunoSEQ multiplex PCR; TCRdb's table is partial and in-frame only. The sample lists 120,000 or so clones, approximately 80% seen once, with less than 0.25% in the top ten. V lost 0 bases and J 6 bases, leaving 7 bases between the germline ends. The CDR3 has 13 residues. CDR1 and CDR2 from the germline V gene are SGHRS and YFSETQ. Sample: PBMCs. The source of this sequence is a man aged 45-65 years in good health and CMV-seronegative. The chain joins TRBV5-1 to TRBJ2-1; D is unresolved. The CDR3 DNA follows: TGCGCCAGCAGCTTGGGGGCCACCAATGAGCAGTTCTTC. Translating gives CASSLGATNEQFF.